Each of the 32 T cell receptor beta chains below was sequenced from the same sample in a study of shared clonotypes between healthy human individuals. Libraries were prepared by immunoSEQ multiplex PCR; TCRdb keeps only in-frame clonotypes and omits some of them. The data contain approximately 940,000 clones, approximately 80% of them singletons. Sequencing input: memory CD4+ T cells sorted from blood. Described subset: CD45RA-negative fraction. These receptors originate from a man between 18 and 29 years old in good health.

This chain connects TRBV7-2 to TRBJ1-2; a weak D match, TRBD1 (5 bases). Germline V gene sequence: CDR1 SGHTA, CDR2 FQGNSA. V lost 4 bases, J lost 4 bases, and 16 bases lay in between. This CDR3 comprises 15 residues. CDR3 amino acids: CASSSKTAETYGYTF. CDR3 sequence (DNA): TGTGCCAGCAGCTCTAAGACAGCGGAAACCTATGGCTACACCTTC.

The chain joins TRBV28 to TRBJ1-1; TRBD1 might be the D (5 bases). CDR3 length equals 15 residues. V shed 6 bases and J shed 2 bases, with 16 bases lying between them. The germline V gene has CDR1 MDHEN and CDR2 SYDVKM. The CDR3 here is CASSLPSTGNTEAFF. The CDR3 DNA reads TGTGCCAGCAGCCTTCCCTCAACAGGTAACACTGAAGCTTTCTTT.

The chain couples TRBV6-5 to TRBJ1-6, with TRBD1 as a possible D gene (5 bases). The germline V gene has CDR1 MNHEY and CDR2 SVGAGI. V was pared by 6 bases and J by 6 bases, with 12 bases between. The CDR3 runs to 14 residues. The CDR3 coding sequence is TGTGCCAGCAGCCTAGGGGTGGGTAATTCACCCCTCCACTTT. It encodes CASSLGVGNSPLHF.

This chain connects TRBV28 to TRBJ2-7; tentatively, D is TRBD1 or TRBD2 (5 bases each). The CDR3 is made up of 13 amino acids. The V gene lost 9 bases and the J gene lost 4 bases, with 16 bases spanning the gap. In germline, CDR1 is MDHEN, CDR2 SYDVKM. CDR3 amino acids: CASKQARGYEQYF. The CDR3, as DNA: TGTGCCAGTAAACAGGCCCGGGGTTACGAGCAGTACTTC.

V usage is TRBV6-1 and J usage is TRBJ2-1; 7 bases are shared with TRBD1. The CDR3 spans 16 residues. CDR1 MNHNS and CDR2 SASEGT come from the germline V gene. V lost 2 bases and J lost 12; bases outside the gene matches: 16. CDR3 region: CASSENRGKGTTRQFF. CDR3 nucleotides: TGTGCCAGCAGTGAAAACAGGGGAAAGGGCACGACCCGGCAGTTCTTC.

V is TRBV10-3 and J is TRBJ1-2; D is ambiguous. This CDR3 is 13 amino acids long. V gave up 10 bases and J gave up 8 bases, with 20 bases separating them. Germline lookup yields CDR1 ENHRY and CDR2 SYGVKD. The CDR3 DNA reads TGTGCCAGCTCACCCTTCGGAGGAGAGGGCTACACCTTC. This codes for CASSPFGGEGYTF.

With respect to this clone: This sample also contains other DNA sequences that code for the same CDR3. The gene calls are TRBV18 and TRBJ2-3, with D unresolved. V shed 0 bases and J shed 0 bases, with 1 base lying between them. CDR3 size: 13 residues. Per germline, CDR1 KGHSH and CDR2 LQKENI. CDR3 DNA sequence: TGTGCCAGCTCACCACCTAGCACAGATACGCAGTATTTT. It codes for CASSPPSTDTQYF.

This clone was counted only a few times. The V call is TRBV19, the J call TRBJ1-1; tentative D call: TRBD1 (6 bases). The CDR3 is 17 residues long. CDR1 is LNHDA, CDR2 SQIVND, per germline (reference sequence). V lost 0 bases, J lost 1 base, and 15 bases lay in between. CDR3 sequence reads: CASSIDGASTGNTEAFF. CDR3 in DNA: TGTGCCAGTAGTATAGATGGAGCCTCGACAGGGAACACTGAAGCTTTCTTT.

This clone was seen a single time. V is TRBV18 and J is TRBJ2-7, with D possibly matching TRBD1 (5 bases). This CDR3 has 13 residues. Looked up from germline, CDR1 is KGHSH and CDR2 is LQKENI. Deletions cut 5 bases from V and 3 bases from J, with 11 bases between. Here the CDR3 DNA reads TGTGCCAGCTCAGCGACAGCCTTCTACGAGCAGTACTTC. Translated, it gives CASSATAFYEQYF.

The chain is built from TRBV2 and TRBJ1-1; unclear D gene. CDR3 size: 13 residues. The germline V and J ends were trimmed by 5 bases and 1 base, with 8 bases remaining between them. The germline V gene has CDR1 SNHLY and CDR2 FYNNEI. The chain's CDR3 is CASSYSRNTEAFF. The CDR3 DNA follows: TGTGCCAGCAGTTACTCCCGGAACACTGAAGCTTTCTTT. The full variable domain, its missing parts supplied by reference TRBV2 and TRBJ1-1, is EPEVTQTPSHQVTQMGQEVILRCVPISNHLYFYWYRQILGQKVEFLVSFYNNEISEKSEIFDDQFSVERPDGSNFTLKIRSTKLEDSAMYFCASSYSRNTEAFFGQGTRLTVV.

This clone has just one count. This sequence joins TRBV4-3 and TRBJ1-4, with D hard to call. Trimming removed 1 base at V and 7 bases at J, with 13 bases between. The CDR3 sequence is 15 residues long. CDR1 and CDR2 from the germline V gene are LGHNA and YSLEER. CDR3 sequence reads: CASSQGPGASEKLFF. The DNA of the CDR3 is TGCGCCAGCAGCCAAGGTCCGGGAGCGAGTGAAAAACTGTTTTTT.

Worth noting for this clone: One end of the junction varies from germline; a read error may be responsible. The chain links TRBV7-7 to TRBJ2-2; D is ambiguous. CDR3 length: 14 residues. CDR1 SSHAT and CDR2 FNYEAQ come from the germline V gene (reference sequence). CDR3 protein: CASSLAGLTGELFF. CDR3 DNA sequence: TGTGCTAGCAGCTTAGCAGGTCTGACCGGGGAGCTGTTTTTT.

The chain joins TRBV18 to TRBJ2-1; D perhaps matches TRBD1 (5 bases). The CDR3 contains 16 residues. Trimming removed 3 bases from V and 0 bases from J, with 12 bases in between. CDR1 and CDR2 (germline): KGHSH, LQKENI. The CDR3 reads CASSPAGPSSYNEQFF. The CDR3 DNA follows: TGTGCCAGCTCACCTGCAGGGCCTAGCTCCTACAATGAGCAGTTCTTC.

The chain recombines TRBV27 with TRBJ2-5; perhaps D is TRBD1 or TRBD2 (5 bases each). The assigned J gene may be wrong: the sequence end matches TRBJ2-7 better. Looked up from germline, CDR1 is MNHEY and CDR2 is SMNVEV (reference sequence). The CDR3 has 17 residues. The CDR3 protein is CASSFRVGTEVSYEQYF. Here the CDR3 DNA reads TGTGCCAGCAGTTTTCGGGTGGGGACCGAGGTTTCCTACGAGCAGTACTTC.

This chain uses TRBV6-5 with TRBJ2-3; possible D gene TRBD2, 5 bases. From germline, CDR1 is MNHEY and CDR2 SVGAGI. CDR3 length: 14 amino acids. With 5 bases removed from V and 2 bases from J, the gap between germline ends came to 11 bases. CDR3 sequence reads: CASSPGRDTDTQYF. The CDR3 DNA sequence: TGTGCCAGCAGTCCTGGGAGAGACACAGATACGCAGTATTTT.

The chain combines TRBV7-2 with TRBJ2-3; 8 bases line up with TRBD2. The CDR3 is made up of 16 amino acids. Germline CDR1 reads SGHTA; CDR2 reads FQGNSA. The V and J ends lost 5 bases and 8 bases, in that order; junction bases with no gene match: 15. This CDR3 is CASSVDVAGSRGTQYF. CDR3 DNA sequence: TGTGCCAGCAGCGTAGACGTAGCGGGGTCACGGGGTACGCAGTATTTT.

The chain uses TRBV5-6 and TRBJ2-5, with D perhaps given as TRBD1 or TRBD2 (6 bases each). V was trimmed by 1 base and J by 6 bases, leaving 13 bases between them. Germline-derived CDR1 and CDR2 are SGHDT and YYEEEE. There are 14 residues in the CDR3. CDR3 sequence: CASSLLKGGQTQYF. The CDR3 region has the DNA TGTGCCAGCAGCTTGTTGAAGGGGGGACAGACCCAGTACTTC.

The chain is built from TRBV19 and TRBJ2-7; 7 bases match TRBD2. The J segment lost 2 bases and the V segment lost 5 bases, leaving 6 bases of the junction unmatched. CDR1 and CDR2 from the germline V gene are LNHDA and SQIVND (reference sequence). CDR3 length: 14 amino acids. CDR3 nucleotides: TGTGCCAGTAGTTTGAGCGGGACCACCTACGAGCAGTACTTC. It yields the protein CASSLSGTTYEQYF.

The chain recombines TRBV12-5 with TRBJ2-3; D is uncertain. Germline V CDR1 and CDR2: LGHNT, FRNRAP. The CDR3 has 12 residues. V was cut by 3 bases and J by 2 bases, with 3 bases left in between. In DNA, the CDR3 is TGTGCTAGTGGTTTATACACAGATACGCAGTATTTT. Translated, it gives CASGLYTDTQYF.

This chain joins TRBV5-1 and TRBJ2-3; 11 nucleotides line up with TRBD1. After removal of 7 bases from V and 4 bases from J, the junction contained 8 bases not matched to a gene. The CDR3 consists of 15 residues. Germline CDR1 SGHRS, CDR2 YFSETQ. CDR3 residues: CASLTGQGGSDTQYF. The CDR3 coding sequence is TGCGCCAGCCTAACGGGACAGGGGGGTTCAGATACGCAGTATTTT.

The CDR3 DNA reads as TGCAGCGTTGAAGGTCTGTACCAAGAGACCCAGTACTTC. Translation gives CSVEGLYQETQYF. V gene TRBV29-1 combines with J gene TRBJ2-5; D is uncertain. The germline V and J ends were trimmed by 1 base and 0 bases, with 6 bases remaining between them. The CDR3 length is 13 residues. Germline V gene data show CDR1 as SQVTM and CDR2 as ANQGSEA. Combining the CDR3 with reference TRBV29-1 and TRBJ2-5 gives the whole variable domain SAVISQKPSRDICQRGTSLTIQCQVDSQVTMMFWYRQQPGQSLTLIATANQGSEATYESGFVIDKFPISRPNLTFSTLTVSNMSPEDSSIYLCSVEGLYQETQYFGPGTRLLVL.

The rearrangement links TRBV28 to TRBJ2-7; D tentatively fits TRBD1 or TRBD2 (5 bases each). The V and J ends lost 6 bases and 0 bases respectively, with 12 bases between them. Germline V CDR1 and CDR2: MDHEN, SYDVKM. The CDR3 spans 14 residues. CDR3 loop: CASRGREPSYEQYF. CDR3 DNA: TGTGCCAGCAGGGGCAGGGAGCCCTCCTACGAGCAGTACTTC.

The rearrangement links TRBV28 to TRBJ2-3; 12 positions match TRBD2. CDR3 length equals 17 residues. The V gene end was trimmed by 4 bases and the J gene end by 2 bases; junction bases not matched to a gene: 7. The germline V gene encodes CDR1 MDHEN and CDR2 SYDVKM. The CDR3 loop reads CASSSLWTSGATDTQYF. The CDR3 region has the DNA TGTGCCAGCAGTTCCCTCTGGACTAGCGGGGCCACAGATACGCAGTATTTT.

This clone was seen a few times. This rearrangement joins TRBV25-1 to TRBJ2-5; 10 bases are a match to TRBD2. CDR3 length: 13 amino acids. J gave up 7 bases and V 2 bases, and 1 base lay outside the gene matches. The germline CDR1 and CDR2 sequences are MGHDK and SYGVNS. CDR3 DNA: TGTGCCAGCAGTGAAATAGCGGGGGGGACCCAGTACTTC. It specifies CASSEIAGGTQYF.

The chain links TRBV19 to TRBJ1-2; D call uncertain. V was shortened by 1 base and J by 8 bases, with 8 bases between the two germline ends. This CDR3 has 12 amino acids. Germline V gives CDR1 LNHDA, CDR2 SQIVND (reference sequence). The CDR3 DNA reads as TGTGCCAGTAGTATAGGGCAGAACGGCTACACCTTC. Encoded protein: CASSIGQNGYTF.

The chain joins TRBV7-9 to TRBJ2-7, with 7 positions matching TRBD1. The CDR3 totals 16 residues. Germline CDR1 is SEHNR and CDR2 is FQNEAQ (reference sequence). V shed 2 bases and J 4 bases; nucleotides not matched to a gene: 11. CDR3 sequence reads: CASSLNPETGRYEQYF. CDR3 coding DNA: TGTGCCAGCAGCTTAAATCCGGAGACAGGGCGGTACGAGCAGTACTTC.

The genes are TRBV5-4 and TRBJ2-1, with 9 nucleotides matching TRBD2. The J segment lost 4 bases and the V segment lost 4 bases, leaving 6 bases of the junction unmatched. Germline CDR1 is SGHNT and CDR2 is YYREEE (reference sequence). CDR3 length: 15 amino acids. The CDR3 bases are TGTGCCAGCAGCCCAACTAGCGGGCCTTACAATGAGCAGTTCTTC. Translated: CASSPTSGPYNEQFF.

This clone has just a few counts. Written as DNA, the CDR3 is TGTGCCAGCAGCGCCTGGGAGGGGAGCAACTATGGCTACACCTTC. Encoded protein: CASSAWEGSNYGYTF. The chain carries TRBV7-2 and TRBJ1-2; the D gene is possibly TRBD1 (5 bases). The germline V gene encodes CDR1 SGHTA and CDR2 FQGNSA. V was pared by 5 bases and J by 2 bases, with 15 bases between. The CDR3 covers 15 residues.

J is TRBJ1-2 and V is TRBV20-1; no clear D. The CDR3 extends over 11 amino acids. V lost 3 bases and J 8 bases, leaving 10 bases between the germline ends. The V gene's germline CDR1 is DFQATT and CDR2 SNEGSKA (reference sequence). The CDR3 region is CSASDGQGYTF. As DNA, the CDR3 is TGCAGTGCTAGTGACGGGCAGGGCTACACCTTC.

The chain couples TRBV6-5 to TRBJ1-2; TRBD1 agrees at 8 bases. Germline V gene data show CDR1 as MNHEY and CDR2 as SVGAGI. Unmatched junction bases numbered 7, after V lost 7 bases and J lost 6 bases. This CDR3 has 13 amino acids. The CDR3 nucleotides read TGTGCCAGCACCGACAGGGGAGACGATGGCTACACCTTC. It codes for CASTDRGDDGYTF.

The chain combines TRBV14 with TRBJ2-4; unclear D gene. Per germline, CDR1 SGHDN and CDR2 FVKESK. The CDR3 loop spans 13 amino acids. V shed 0 bases and J shed 5 bases, with 5 bases lying between them. DNA for the CDR3: TGTGCCAGCAGCCAAGAGAGACAAAACATTCAGTACTTC. Translated: CASSQERQNIQYF.

This clone was found many times. The sample has other DNA sequences that encode this CDR3 too. This chain links TRBV10-3 with TRBJ1-1, with unresolved D. This CDR3 has 11 amino acids. Per the germline V gene, CDR1 is ENHRY and CDR2 is SYGVKD. Trimming left V 2 bases short and J 2 bases short, with 0 bases between. This CDR3 reads CAISENTEAFF. CDR3 coding DNA: TGTGCCATCAGTGAGAACACTGAAGCTTTCTTT.